Below, 21 T cell receptor beta chains from the same sample are listed, as sequenced in a study of cytomegalovirus exposure and HLA in healthy donors. Repertoires were generated with immunoSEQ multiplex PCR, while TCRdb's copy carries only in-frame clones and drops some. Among approximately 150,000 clones listed, roughly nine tenths were seen once. Source material: PBMCs. These receptors came from a young man in good health and CMV-seronegative.

The chain uses TRBV5-1 and TRBJ2-7; 9 bases agree with TRBD1. The CDR3 is 14 residues long. V lost 3 bases, J lost 7 bases, and 8 bases stayed unmatched. CDR1 SGHRS and CDR2 YFSETQ come from the germline V gene. CDR3 protein: CASSSTQGAGEQYV. The CDR3 DNA reads TGCGCCAGCAGCTCCACACAGGGGGCAGGGGAGCAGTACGTC.

This chain connects TRBV11-3 to TRBJ2-4; no reliable D call. Germline V gene lookup returns CDR1 SGHNT and CDR2 YENEEA. The CDR3 totals 12 residues. V gave up 5 bases and J gave up 8 bases, with 10 bases separating them. CDR3 in DNA: TGTGCCAGCAGCCGCCGACTCGACATTCAGTACTTC. This encodes CASSRRLDIQYF.

The chain recombines TRBV6-5 with TRBJ1-4; TRBD1 aligns across 7 bases. CDR3 length: 13 residues. Trimming removed 5 bases from V and 7 bases from J; junction bases left unmatched: 4. Germline V gene data show CDR1 as MNHEY and CDR2 as SVGAGI. The CDR3 DNA is TGTGCCAGCAGTGACAGGGTTGGTGAAAAACTGTTTTTT. Its translation is CASSDRVGEKLFF.

The rearrangement uses TRBV19 and TRBJ2-1; 7 bases align to TRBD2. V shed 4 bases, J shed 0 bases, and the junction held 6 bases outside the gene matches. The CDR3 covers 16 residues. Germline V gives CDR1 LNHDA, CDR2 SQIVND (reference sequence). The CDR3 DNA reads TGTGCCAGTAGTACGGGCGGGAGACTCTCCTACAATGAGCAGTTCTTC. Residues: CASSTGGRLSYNEQFF.

The chain combines TRBV9 with TRBJ1-1; TRBD1 might be the D (6 bases). This CDR3 contains 14 residues. Trimming took off 3 bases at V and 4 bases at J, with 13 bases between the two ends. Germline V CDR1 and CDR2: SGDLS, YYNGEE. Here the CDR3 reads CASSAEGVGTEAFF. The DNA of the CDR3 is TGTGCCAGCAGCGCCGAGGGGGTGGGCACTGAAGCTTTCTTT.

The chain recombines TRBV9 with TRBJ2-2, with 9 bases matching TRBD2. This CDR3 has 17 amino acids. Germline V gives CDR1 SGDLS, CDR2 YYNGEE. V shed 9 bases, J shed 6 bases, and the junction held 18 bases outside the gene matches. CDR3 amino acids: CATNVHRTSGYAGELFF. CDR3 DNA: TGTGCCACCAACGTTCATCGTACTAGCGGGTACGCCGGGGAGCTGTTTTTT.

The V call is TRBV7-9, the J call TRBJ1-1, with D tentatively TRBD1 (6 bases). The CDR3 extends over 12 amino acids. Germline assignment: CDR1 SEHNR and CDR2 FQNEAQ (reference sequence). V was clipped by 10 bases and J by 6 bases, with 15 bases between them. CDR3 DNA sequence: TGTGCCACCGAGACCGGGGGGCCTGAAGCTTTCTTT. The encoded protein is CATETGGPEAFF.

The J gene is TRBJ1-2, the V gene TRBV14, with D perhaps matching TRBD1 (6 bases). CDR3 size: 15 residues. V shed 1 base and J shed 2 bases, with 11 bases lying between them. The germline CDR1 and CDR2 sequences are SGHDN and FVKESK. CDR3 coding DNA: TGTGCCAGCAGCCAAGGCCCCGGGACAAACTATGGCTACACCTTC. This gives the protein CASSQGPGTNYGYTF.

The rearrangement joins TRBV9 to TRBJ1-2; 11 bases match TRBD1. The ends lost 0 bases at V and 3 bases at J; junction bases unmatched: 7. This CDR3 contains 17 residues. Germline CDR1 is SGDLS and CDR2 is YYNGEE. The CDR3 DNA reads as TGTGCCAGCAGCGTAGCAAGGGACAGGGGGGGAGACTATGGCTACACCTTC. Protein product: CASSVARDRGGDYGYTF.

The genes are TRBV6-5 and TRBJ2-2; D unclear. V was clipped by 6 bases and J by 6 bases, with 5 bases between them. This CDR3 is 11 amino acids long. CDR1 is MNHEY and CDR2 is SVGAGI in the germline V gene. The CDR3 loop reads CASSHSGELFF. For the CDR3, the DNA is TGTGCCAGCAGCCACTCCGGGGAGCTGTTTTTT.

The V call is TRBV27, the J call TRBJ2-5, with D perhaps TRBD2 (5 bases). Trimming left V 2 bases short and J 2 bases short, with 12 bases between. Germline V gene lookup returns CDR1 MNHEY and CDR2 SMNVEV (reference sequence). This CDR3 has 15 amino acids. This CDR3 reads CASSLRASRQETQYF. The CDR3 DNA sequence: TGTGCCAGCAGTTTACGGGCTAGCAGACAAGAGACCCAGTACTTC.

The V call is TRBV7-6, the J call TRBJ2-3, with 8 bases that match TRBD2. From germline, CDR1 is SGHVS and CDR2 FNYEAQ. The CDR3 consists of 16 residues. Losses at the gene ends were 5 bases for V and 3 bases for J; bases not matched to a gene: 10. The CDR3 coding sequence is TGTGCCAGCAGCACACACTTAGCGGGGCGAACAGATACGCAGTATTTT. The encoded protein is CASSTHLAGRTDTQYF.

The rearrangement links TRBV7-6 to TRBJ2-7; possibly TRBD2 for D (6 bases). The V and J ends lost 6 bases and 0 bases respectively, with 15 bases between them. The V gene's germline CDR1 is SGHVS and CDR2 FNYEAQ. The CDR3 runs to 15 residues. The CDR3 nucleotides are TGTGCCAGCAGGCAGACTAGTCAGAACTCCTACGAGCAGTACGTC. It specifies CASRQTSQNSYEQYV.

This chain connects TRBV11-3 to TRBJ2-5; maybe TRBD1 (5 bases). The germline CDR1 and CDR2 sequences are SGHNT and YENEEA. This CDR3 is built from 15 residues. V lost 5 bases to trimming and J lost 0 bases, with 13 bases between them. CDR3 amino acids: CASSPRQWDQETQYF. In DNA, the CDR3 is TGTGCCAGCAGCCCCCGACAGTGGGACCAAGAGACCCAGTACTTC.

This chain connects TRBV9 to TRBJ2-3; TRBD2 matches at 12 bases. From germline, CDR1 is SGDLS and CDR2 YYNGEE. The length of the CDR3 is 16 residues. V was clipped by 3 bases and J by 1 base; unmatched bases: 3. The CDR3 loop reads CASSAWTSGGTDTQYF. CDR3 nucleotides: TGTGCCAGCAGCGCCTGGACTAGCGGGGGCACAGATACGCAGTATTTT.

This chain uses TRBV2 with TRBJ1-6; no firm D call. Per germline, CDR1 SNHLY and CDR2 FYNNEI. With 4 bases removed from V and 6 bases from J, the gap between germline ends came to 10 bases. The CDR3 spans 14 residues. Here the CDR3 reads CASSAQVFNSPLHF. For the CDR3, the DNA is TGTGCCAGCAGTGCGCAGGTCTTTAATTCACCCCTCCACTTT.

In its sample, this clone was seen once. The V gene is TRBV5-4, the J gene TRBJ2-1; D might be TRBD1 (5 bases). Looked up from germline, CDR1 is SGHNT and CDR2 is YYREEE (reference sequence). The CDR3 runs 13 residues. V was shortened by 1 base and J by 6 bases, with 8 bases between the two germline ends. CDR3 sequence reads: CASSLRQGNEQFF. The CDR3 DNA reads TGTGCCAGCAGCTTGCGGCAGGGCAATGAGCAGTTCTTC. The full variable domain, with the rest looked up from reference TRBV5-4 and TRBJ2-1, is ETGVTQSPTHLIKTRGQQVTLRCSSQSGHNTVSWYQQALGQGPQFIFQYYREEENGRGNFPPRFSGLQFPNYSSELNVNALELDDSALYLCASSLRQGNEQFFGPGTRLTVL.

This clone was detected only once. This chain joins TRBV9 and TRBJ1-2; 7 bases are shared with TRBD1. There are 15 residues in the CDR3. In germline, CDR1 is SGDLS, CDR2 YYNGEE. V shed 3 bases, J shed 1 base, and the junction held 6 bases outside the gene matches. CDR3 in DNA: TGTGCCAGCAGCGATAACAGGGGAGGTAACTATGGCTACACCTTC. This translates into CASSDNRGGNYGYTF.

This chain joins TRBV9 and TRBJ2-5; D possibly corresponds to TRBD2 (6 bases). Germline CDR1 and CDR2: SGDLS and YYNGEE. The ends were cut back, 3 bases at V and 4 bases at J, with 10 bases in the middle. The CDR3 has 13 amino acids. CDR3 in DNA: TGTGCCAGCAGCGAAGGACTATCAGAGACCCAGTACTTC. Its protein product is CASSEGLSETQYF.

This chain connects TRBV10-3 to TRBJ1-2, with TRBD1 matching 8 bases. The germline CDR1 and CDR2 sequences are ENHRY and SYGVKD. J lost 0 bases, V lost 6 bases, and 3 bases had no gene match. The CDR3 is 14 residues long. The CDR3 bases are TGTGCCATCAGCCCGGGACAGGCTAACTATGGCTACACCTTC. This gives the protein CAISPGQANYGYTF.

The chain couples TRBV29-1 to TRBJ1-2, with unresolved D. The CDR3 is 12 residues long. Trimming took off 2 bases at V and 6 bases at J, with 10 bases between the two ends. Germline V CDR1 and CDR2: SQVTM, ANQGSEA. CDR3 nucleotide sequence: TGCAGCGTTGAATACCCGAGCGATGGCTACACCTTC. Translation: CSVEYPSDGYTF.